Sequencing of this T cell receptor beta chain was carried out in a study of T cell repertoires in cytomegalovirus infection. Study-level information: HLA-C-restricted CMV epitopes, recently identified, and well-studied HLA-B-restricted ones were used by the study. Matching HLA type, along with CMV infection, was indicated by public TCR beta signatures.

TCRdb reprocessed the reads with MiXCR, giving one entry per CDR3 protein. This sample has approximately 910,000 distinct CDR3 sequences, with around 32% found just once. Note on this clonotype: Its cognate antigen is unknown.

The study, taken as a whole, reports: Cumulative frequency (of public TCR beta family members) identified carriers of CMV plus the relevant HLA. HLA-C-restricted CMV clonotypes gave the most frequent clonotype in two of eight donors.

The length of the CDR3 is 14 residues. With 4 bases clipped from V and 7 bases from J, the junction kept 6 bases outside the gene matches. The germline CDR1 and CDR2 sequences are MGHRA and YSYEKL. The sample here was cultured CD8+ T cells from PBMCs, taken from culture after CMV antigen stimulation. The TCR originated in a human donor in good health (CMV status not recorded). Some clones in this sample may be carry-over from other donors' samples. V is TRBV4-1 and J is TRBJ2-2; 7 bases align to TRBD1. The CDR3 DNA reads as TGCGCCAGCAGCCTCGGACAGGCAGGCGGGGAGCTGTTTTTT. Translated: CASSLGQAGGELFF.